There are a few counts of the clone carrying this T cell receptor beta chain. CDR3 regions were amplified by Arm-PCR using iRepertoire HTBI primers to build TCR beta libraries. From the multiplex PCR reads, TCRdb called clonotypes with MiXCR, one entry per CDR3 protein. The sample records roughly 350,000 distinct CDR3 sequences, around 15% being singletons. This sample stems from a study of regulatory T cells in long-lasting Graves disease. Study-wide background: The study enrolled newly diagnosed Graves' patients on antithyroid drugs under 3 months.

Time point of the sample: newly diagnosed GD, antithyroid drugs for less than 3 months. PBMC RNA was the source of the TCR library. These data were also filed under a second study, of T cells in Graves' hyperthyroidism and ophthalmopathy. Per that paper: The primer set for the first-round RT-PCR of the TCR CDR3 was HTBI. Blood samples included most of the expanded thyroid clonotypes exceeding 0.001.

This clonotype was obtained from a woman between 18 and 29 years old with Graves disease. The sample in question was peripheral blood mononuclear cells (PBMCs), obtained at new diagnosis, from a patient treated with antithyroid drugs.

The DNA of the CDR3 is TGCGCCAGCCGCACAGGTTTGGTCTACGAGCAGTACTTC. It yields the protein CASRTGLVYEQYF. The rearrangement uses TRBV5-1 and TRBJ2-7; tentatively, D is TRBD1 (5 bases). V lost 7 bases and J lost 3, with 14 bases in between. The CDR3 sequence is 13 residues long. The germline V gene encodes CDR1 SGHRS and CDR2 YFSETQ.